Below are 18 T cell receptor beta chains sequenced from a single sample in a study of T cell responses to AZD1222 COVID-19 vaccine. Sequencing used immunoSEQ multiplex PCR; TCRdb keeps in-frame clones, though not all of them. The sample has more than 50,000 clones; 80% to 90% are singletons. The sequenced sample was peripheral blood, obtained on day 0 of AZD1222 vaccination. The receptors come from an adult in good health.

The CDR3 spells CASSYSTRRLSDEQYF. CDR3 in DNA: TGTGCCAGCAGTTACTCGACCCGCAGATTGTCGGACGAGCAGTACTTC. The chain combines TRBV6-5 with TRBJ2-7; D gene ambiguous. V was clipped by 0 bases and J by 5 bases, with 17 bases between them. This CDR3 spans 16 amino acids. The germline gives CDR1 MNHEY, CDR2 SVGAGI.

The genes are TRBV28 and TRBJ1-2; maybe TRBD1 (5 bases). This CDR3 spans 15 amino acids. Germline V gives CDR1 MDHEN, CDR2 SYDVKM. Trimming removed 4 bases at V and 4 bases at J, with 16 bases between. The CDR3, as DNA: TGTGCCAGCAGTTCCGGGACGCCCCGCACCTATGGCTACACCTTC. Protein: CASSSGTPRTYGYTF.

This clone has just a few counts. The chain uses TRBV24-1 and TRBJ2-1; a weak D match, TRBD2 (5 bases). The germline gives CDR1 KGHDR, CDR2 SFDVKD. The CDR3 extends over 18 amino acids. The V end lost 1 base, the J end lost 4 bases, and 19 bases lay between the germline ends. CDR3 amino acids: CATSDFRASSLGYNEQFF. Written as DNA, the CDR3 is TGTGCCACCAGTGATTTTCGGGCTAGCAGTCTTGGGTACAATGAGCAGTTCTTC.

The chain links TRBV6-5 to TRBJ2-7; D is possibly TRBD1 (6 bases). Looked up from germline, CDR1 is MNHEY and CDR2 is SVGAGI. The CDR3 covers 12 residues. Trimming stripped 8 bases from V and 0 bases from J, with 8 bases between. CDR3 nucleotide sequence: TGTGCCAGCGGGGGCAGCTCCTACGAGCAGTACGTC. The encoded protein is CASGGSSYEQYV.

The chain recombines TRBV5-4 with TRBJ2-5; a possible D gene is TRBD2 (5 bases). Per the germline V gene, CDR1 is SGHNT and CDR2 is YYREEE (reference sequence). This CDR3 has 16 residues. V was clipped by 5 bases and J by 2 bases, with 19 bases between them. The CDR3 loop is CASRNDYTALQETQYF. The CDR3 coding sequence is TGTGCCAGCAGAAATGACTATACAGCCTTACAAGAGACCCAGTACTTC.

This sequence joins TRBV27 and TRBJ1-1; D remains unclear. This CDR3 has 14 amino acids. CDR1 MNHEY and CDR2 SMNVEV come from the germline V gene (reference sequence). Trimming took off 1 base at V and 0 bases at J, with 6 bases between the two ends. The CDR3 spells CASSLWGLNTEAFF. DNA for the CDR3: TGTGCCAGCAGTTTATGGGGATTGAACACTGAAGCTTTCTTT.

The chain employs TRBV30 and TRBJ1-4; 7 bases fit TRBD1. The CDR3 runs 16 residues. Germline lookup yields CDR1 GTSNPN and CDR2 SVGIG (reference sequence). V shed 0 bases, J shed 4 bases, and the junction held 8 bases outside the gene matches. This chain's CDR3 is CAWSVLEGADNEKLFF. The CDR3 DNA reads TGTGCCTGGAGTGTTTTGGAGGGGGCAGATAATGAAAAACTGTTTTTT.

The chain has TRBV7-3 and TRBJ2-5; TRBD2 aligns across 12 bases. The CDR3 length is 15 residues. Germline CDR1 and CDR2: SGHTA and FQGTGA. V trimming: 4 bases; J trimming: 4 bases; junction bases outside the gene matches: 4. DNA of the CDR3: TGTGCCAGCAGCTCCTCGGGACTAGCGGGAGAGACCCAGTACTTC. Its translation: CASSSSGLAGETQYF.

The V and J genes are TRBV12-3 or TRBV12-4 and TRBJ2-5; tentative D call: TRBD2 (5 bases). The V and J ends lost 3 bases and 5 bases respectively, with 10 bases between them. The CDR3 runs 13 residues. CDR3 protein: CASSLGEKETQYF. The CDR3 DNA follows: TGTGCCAGCAGTTTGGGAGAGAAGGAGACCCAGTACTTC.

The chain combines TRBV4-2 with TRBJ2-2; maybe TRBD1 (6 bases). CDR3 size: 14 residues. CDR1 is LGHNA and CDR2 is YNFKEQ in the germline V gene. The V gene lost 5 bases and the J gene lost 6 bases, with 13 bases spanning the gap. In DNA form, the CDR3 reads TGTGCCAGCAGCACCCCACAGGGCTCCGGGGAGCTGTTTTTT. Encoded protein: CASSTPQGSGELFF.

The gene calls are TRBV2 and TRBJ1-6, with unresolved D. V was clipped by 7 bases and J by 8 bases, with 12 bases between them. Germline V gene lookup returns CDR1 SNHLY and CDR2 FYNNEI. The CDR3 covers 13 residues. CDR3 coding DNA: TGTGCCAGCACCTCTTGGCTGTATTCACCCCTCCACTTT. Its translation is CASTSWLYSPLHF.

The chain employs TRBV7-2 and TRBJ1-1; D is unresolved. Germline lookup yields CDR1 SGHTA and CDR2 FQGNSA. V lost 7 bases and J 13 bases, leaving 19 bases between the germline ends. CDR3 length: 12 residues. CDR3 sequence: CASTSAGLLGFF. The CDR3 DNA follows: TGTGCCAGCACCTCGGCGGGTCTTCTTGGTTTCTTT.

This rearrangement joins TRBV3-1 (or the pseudogene TRBV3-2) to TRBJ1-2; D is unclear. This CDR3 has 14 amino acids. The V and J ends lost 1 base and 5 bases respectively, with 11 bases between them. The germline V gene encodes CDR1 LGHDT and CDR2 YNNKEL (reference sequence). This CDR3 reads CASSQASGSYGYTF. The CDR3 DNA follows: TGTGCCAGCAGCCAAGCGAGCGGTAGTTATGGCTACACCTTC.

The rearrangement links TRBV5-6 to TRBJ1-2; D ambiguous. CDR1 is SGHDT and CDR2 is YYEEEE in the germline V gene. CDR3 size: 16 residues. V was pared by 4 bases and J by 4 bases, with 20 bases between. The CDR3 DNA reads TGTGCCAGCAGCCTGATGAGGGCCCTAGAAGGCTATGGCTACACCTTC. This encodes CASSLMRALEGYGYTF.

In DNA form, the CDR3 reads TGCGCCAGCAGCCAAGATGTGGGGGCTAACTCCTACGAGCAGTACTTC. This translates into CASSQDVGANSYEQYF. The J gene is TRBJ2-7, the V gene TRBV4-1; tentative D call: TRBD1 (6 bases). V dropped 0 bases and J dropped 0 bases, with 12 bases sitting between them. The germline V gene has CDR1 MGHRA and CDR2 YSYEKL. This CDR3 is built from 16 residues.

The rearrangement links TRBV7-2 to TRBJ1-3, with D uncertain. Germline loops: CDR1 SGHTA, CDR2 FQGNSA. CDR3 length equals 16 residues. V was clipped by 0 bases and J by 7 bases, with 16 bases between them. In DNA, the CDR3 is TGTGCCAGCAGCTTAGCGCTCCGGTCTCAAGGGAACACCATATATTTT. Its protein product is CASSLALRSQGNTIYF.

The rearrangement uses TRBV7-2 and TRBJ2-3; 10 bases agree with TRBD2. The CDR3 is made up of 15 amino acids. V lost 5 bases to trimming and J lost 6 bases; unmatched junction nucleotides: 8. Germline CDR1 reads SGHTA; CDR2 reads FQGNSA. CDR3 sequence reads: CASSRTSGPGDTQYF. The CDR3 region has the DNA TGTGCCAGCAGCAGGACTAGCGGACCCGGGGATACGCAGTATTTT.

This clone was recorded once. V gene TRBV4-1 combines with J gene TRBJ2-7, with 7 bases lining up with TRBD1. Germline CDR1 is MGHRA and CDR2 is YSYEKL. After removal of 4 bases from V and 3 bases from J, the junction contained 6 bases not matched to a gene. The CDR3 runs to 14 residues. The CDR3 sequence is CASSLGQASYEQYF. The CDR3 nucleotides are TGCGCCAGCAGCCTCGGACAGGCTAGCTACGAGCAGTACTTC.